This T cell receptor (beta chain) was retrieved from a study of blood T cells in healthy people across ages. V was pared by 11 bases and J by 5 bases, with 12 bases of the junction left unmatched. Germline V gives CDR1 WNHNN, CDR2 SYGVQD (reference sequence). The CDR3 sequence is 14 residues long. The authors extracted at least 6 micrograms of total RNA per sample. This clonotype has only a few counts. For the second PCR, which ran for about 6 to 11 cycles, a sample-barcoded 5' primer and a J-beta primer mix were used. MiXCR was run by TCRdb on the 5' RACE reads, yielding one entry per CDR3 protein. The sample shows about 1 million distinct CDR3 sequences, less than 25% of them seen only once. The same sample was also studied in work on T cells of mothers and their children. That work states: Amplification in the second PCR used the M1S primer, which added sample barcodes and 2-4 random nucleotides.

The sequenced sample was blood. The sequence derives from a girl aged 2-10 years in good health. The chain carries TRBV10-1 and TRBJ2-3; 8 nucleotides line up with TRBD2. The CDR3 sequence is CASAPGLELDTQYF. DNA for the CDR3: TGCGCCTCGGCACCGGGACTAGAGTTAGATACGCAGTATTTT.